These 9 T cell receptor beta chains were sequenced from one sample in a study of early T cells in non-severe SARS-CoV-2 infection. TCRdb called the 5' RACE reads again in MiXCR, with one record for every CDR3 protein. Found here are approximately 50,000 distinct CDR3 sequences, approximately 9.4% of them singletons; the top ten hold just under 15%. Sequenced sample: whole blood. The receptors come from an adult who was a healthcare worker with PCR-confirmed SARS-CoV-2 infection or an uninfected control (not recorded which).

V and J are TRBV21-1 and TRBJ2-3; the listed D gene, TRBD1, was not tested against the DNA. TRBV21-1 is shown as a pseudogene. The CDR3 extends over 16 amino acids. CDR3 sequence reads: CASSKEGYPVEDTQYF. The CDR3 region has the DNA TGTGCCAGCAGCAAAGAGGGGTATCCGGTCGAAGATACGCAGTATTTT.

The table lists this clonotype with many counts. This rearrangement joins TRBV7-9 to TRBJ1-6; D is perhaps TRBD1 (5 bases). V was trimmed by 1 base and J by 7 bases, leaving 11 bases between them. CDR3 length: 15 residues. Germline lookup yields CDR1 SEHNR and CDR2 FQNEAQ (reference sequence). The CDR3 bases are TGTGCCAGCAGCTTAGGGGCGGCAGGGAATTCACCCCTCCACTTT. Translation gives CASSLGAAGNSPLHF.

The V call is TRBV30, the J call TRBJ2-2; 9 bases map to TRBD1. The CDR3 is 15 residues long. V shed 7 bases and J 4 bases; nucleotides not matched to a gene: 10. Germline V gene sequence: CDR1 GTSNPN, CDR2 SVGIG (reference sequence). The CDR3 nucleotides are TGTGCCTTTACCCCGGGACAGGGTTTCACCGGGGAGCTGTTTTTT. This gives the protein CAFTPGQGFTGELFF.

This clonotype was found a few times. This chain connects TRBV28 to TRBJ2-1; D gene unclear. This CDR3 spans 16 amino acids. Per germline, CDR1 MDHEN and CDR2 SYDVKM. Trimming removed 5 bases at V and 0 bases at J, with 14 bases between. CDR3 in DNA: TGTGCCAGCAGTCAGCACACAGAGAGCTCCTACAATGAGCAGTTCTTC. Residues: CASSQHTESSYNEQFF.

This chain connects TRBV2 to TRBJ2-6; 8 positions agree with TRBD1. Germline V gene lookup returns CDR1 SNHLY and CDR2 FYNNEI. CDR3 length: 16 residues. Trimming cost V 8 bases and J 2 bases; bases outside gene matches: 8. Here the CDR3 reads CASQKETGAGANVLTF. The DNA for the CDR3 is TGTGCCAGCCAAAAAGAGACAGGGGCTGGGGCCAACGTCCTGACTTTC.

This clonotype was recorded at least ten times. This rearrangement joins TRBV7-9 to TRBJ2-5; D uncertain. The V and J ends lost 3 bases and 2 bases respectively, with 16 bases between them. This CDR3 is built from 16 residues. Germline lookup yields CDR1 SEHNR and CDR2 FQNEAQ (reference sequence). As DNA, the CDR3 is TGTGCCAGCAGCTTTCGGGCCGCCAGGCAACAAGAGACCCAGTACTTC. Translation gives CASSFRAARQQETQYF.

V is TRBV5-1 and J is TRBJ1-4; D is unresolved. The CDR3 spans 17 residues. CDR1 and CDR2 from the germline V gene are SGHRS and YFSETQ. V shed 0 bases and J shed 0 bases, with 12 bases lying between them. As DNA, the CDR3 is TGCGCCAGCAGCTTGGAAGGGCGTTCTGCAACTAATGAAAAACTGTTTTTT. This gives the protein CASSLEGRSATNEKLFF.

This clonotype was found many times. The chain carries TRBV12-3 or TRBV12-4 and TRBJ2-5; TRBD2 agrees at 8 bases. V shed 6 bases, J shed 5 bases, and the junction held 8 bases outside the gene matches. This CDR3 has 14 amino acids. The CDR3 DNA follows: TGTGCCAGCAGCTCGCCTAGCGGGTCTGAGACCCAGTACTTC. Translating gives CASSSPSGSETQYF.

At least ten counts were recorded for this clonotype. The chain carries TRBV7-9 and TRBJ2-5; possibly TRBD1 or TRBD2 for D (5 bases each). Germline lookup yields CDR1 SEHNR and CDR2 FQNEAQ (reference sequence). The CDR3 length is 14 residues. Trimming left V 1 base short and J 5 bases short, with 11 bases between. The CDR3 protein is CASSLVGAGETQYF. The CDR3 region has the DNA TGTGCCAGCAGCTTAGTCGGGGCCGGGGAGACCCAGTACTTC.